The sequence of this T cell receptor beta chain was determined in a study of vaccination and CD4 T cells after COVID-19. Indicated treatment: roughly 11-day PBMC culture with coronavirus spike peptide pools or control peptides (ViraFEST assay). Germline CDR1 is SGHTA and CDR2 is FQGNSA. The CDR3 is made up of 14 amino acids. V lost 4 bases to trimming and J lost 1 base, with 10 bases between them. The table lists this clonotype with a few counts. Antigen unknown. The Oncomine TCR Beta short-read assay generated sequence data from the DNA of cultured CD4+ T cells. From the PCR reads, TCRdb called clonotypes with MiXCR, one entry per CDR3 protein. The sample lists 4,000 to 5,000 distinct CDR3 sequences, approximately 70% occurring once.

This clonotype was obtained from a human donor who had recovered from COVID-19. The material sequenced was CD4+ T cells from blood, cultured in vitro. The chain is built from TRBV7-2 and TRBJ1-1; no clear D. The CDR3, as DNA: TGTGCCAGCAGCTCCCGCCGGGGGAACACTGAAGCTTTCTTT. It specifies CASSSRRGNTEAFF.